The 18 T cell receptor beta chains below were found in one sample sequenced in a study of blood T cells in healthy people across ages. The authors ran a second PCR of roughly 6 to 11 cycles using a sample-barcoded 5' primer and a J-beta primer mix. TCRdb redid the calling of the 5' RACE reads with MiXCR, one entry per CDR3 protein. This table holds 1.5 million to 2 million distinct CDR3 sequences, about two fifths found once. Sequencing input: blood. The receptors come from a human donor in good health.

V is TRBV6-5 and J is TRBJ2-1; TRBD1 might be the D (7 bases). With the DNA end fitting TRBJ2-7 better, the J assignment may be wrong. CDR3 length equals 17 residues. Germline V gene data show CDR1 as MNHEY and CDR2 as SVGAGI. CDR3 DNA sequence: TGTGCCAGCAGTTACTCCAATCCGGGGGACAGTGGGTACGAGCAGTACTTC. This codes for CASSYSNPGDSGYEQYF.

CDR3 coding DNA: TGCGCCAGCAGCCTGGACCTTCCCACTAGCACAGATACGCAGTATTTT. This gives the protein CASSLDLPTSTDTQYF. This chain connects TRBV5-1 to TRBJ2-3; D gene uncertain. The CDR3 covers 16 residues. Trimming shortened V by 4 bases and J by 0 bases, and 15 bases separated the two germline ends. Looked up from germline, CDR1 is SGHRS and CDR2 is YFSETQ.

Worth noting for this clonotype: This CDR3 fails to terminate in the conserved phenylalanine or tryptophan, so it likely reflects a read error. V usage is TRBV6-6 and J usage is TRBJ1-2, with TRBD1 identical over 12 bases. V lost 5 bases, J lost 8 bases, and 9 bases stayed unmatched. CDR1 and CDR2 from the germline V gene are MNHNY and SVGAGI (reference sequence). The CDR3 length is 15 residues. CDR3 amino acids: CASSPRDRGPEGYTC. The CDR3 DNA is TGTGCCAGCAGTCCCAGGGACAGGGGGCCTGAGGGCTACACCTGC.

Notes on this clonotype: At one of its ends the junction is not consistent with the germline gene, which may arise from a read error. V usage is TRBV19 and J usage is TRBJ2-2; D might be TRBD1 (5 bases). Germline CDR1 and CDR2: LNHDA and SQIVND (reference sequence). This CDR3 region has 15 residues. The CDR3 DNA is TGCGCCAGTCTAGACAGACCGGCGAACACCGGGGAGCTGTTTTTT. Its translation: CASLDRPANTGELFF. The full variable domain, completed using reference TRBV19 and TRBJ2-2, is DGGITQSPKYLFRKEGQNVTLSCEQNLNHDAMYWYRQDPGQGLRLIYYSQIVNDFQKGDIAEGYSVSREKKESFPLTVTSAQKNPTAFYLCASLDRPANTGELFFGEGSRLTVL.

This clonotype showed up just a few times. This sequence joins TRBV7-9 and TRBJ2-1; D not resolved. Trimming took off 2 bases at V and 5 bases at J, with 10 bases between the two ends. Germline loops: CDR1 SEHNR, CDR2 FQNEAQ (reference sequence). The CDR3 runs 14 residues. The CDR3 nucleotides are TGTGCCAGCAGCTTATTCAACAGAGACAATGAGCAGTTCTTC. Residues: CASSLFNRDNEQFF.

J is TRBJ1-1 and V is TRBV6-7; 8 bases match TRBD1. TRBV6-7 is labeled an ORF, and its function is uncertain. Losses at the gene ends were 8 bases for V and 6 bases for J; bases not matched to a gene: 8. This CDR3 is built from 13 residues. Here the CDR3 DNA reads TGTGCCAGCGGCCACAGGGGGGTCCCTGAAGCTTTCTTT. This translates into CASGHRGVPEAFF.

This clonotype has just a few counts. The rearrangement links TRBV6-5 to TRBJ2-1; 12 bases are a match to TRBD2. Germline trimming cut 6 bases from V and 4 bases from J; bases unmatched to any gene: 7. Germline V gene lookup returns CDR1 MNHEY and CDR2 SVGAGI. There are 16 residues in the CDR3. CDR3 in amino acids: CASRRLAGEKYNEQFF. The DNA of the CDR3 is TGTGCCAGCAGGCGACTAGCGGGGGAGAAGTACAATGAGCAGTTCTTC.

Note on this clonotype: A clone one base away is much larger, so this may be a read error. The chain combines TRBV11-2 with TRBJ2-4, with D perhaps assigned TRBD1 or TRBD2 (5 bases each). Matching the DNA end better, TRBJ2-7 makes the J call doubtful. The length of the CDR3 is 14 residues. Germline V lookup: CDR1 SGHAT, CDR2 FQNNGV. CDR3 bases: TGTGCCAGCAGCTCCGCACGGGGCCTTGGCGAGCAGTACTTC. Translated: CASSSARGLGEQYF.

This clonotype was detected only a few times. The rearrangement uses TRBV7-2 and TRBJ2-1, with D possibly being TRBD2 (5 bases). The V end lost 3 bases, the J end lost 6 bases, and 12 bases lay between the germline ends. CDR1 is SGHTA and CDR2 is FQGNSA in the germline V gene. The CDR3 loop spans 14 amino acids. The CDR3 coding sequence is TGTGCCAGCAGCTTCGCCCTCACTAGCAATGAGCAGTTCTTC. Protein product: CASSFALTSNEQFF.

The chain is built from TRBV12-5 and TRBJ2-1; D is undetermined. V was clipped by 1 base and J by 9 bases, with 10 bases between them. The length of the CDR3 is 13 residues. CDR1 and CDR2 from the germline V gene are LGHNT and FRNRAP. The CDR3 loop is CASGLGIVGEQFF. For the CDR3, the DNA is TGTGCTAGTGGTTTGGGTATAGTGGGTGAGCAGTTCTTC.

This clonotype was detected a few times. The gene calls are TRBV6-6 and TRBJ2-7; D possibly matches TRBD1 or TRBD2 (5 bases each). Germline V gives CDR1 MNHNY, CDR2 SVGAGI (reference sequence). This CDR3 contains 15 residues. The V gene lost 10 bases and the J gene lost 1 base, with 20 bases spanning the gap. The CDR3 nucleotides are TGTGCCATCTCGAACGGGACCTGGGAGTCCTACGAGCAGTACTTC. It specifies CAISNGTWESYEQYF.

On this clonotype: At one of its ends the junction is not consistent with the germline gene, which may arise from a read error. This chain uses TRBV3-1 with TRBJ1-4; D is perhaps TRBD1 (5 bases). Germline CDR1 reads LGHDT; CDR2 reads YNNKEL (reference sequence). The CDR3 runs 15 residues. The CDR3 is CANSPLGVVNEKLFF. The DNA for the CDR3 is TGTGCCAACAGCCCACTGGGGGTTGTAAATGAAAAACTGTTTTTT.

This clonotype was seen only a few times. V and J are TRBV5-1 and TRBJ1-2, with TRBD1 matching 7 bases. CDR1 is SGHRS and CDR2 is YFSETQ in the germline V gene. Unmatched junction bases numbered 14, after V lost 4 bases and J lost 2 bases. The CDR3 spans 17 residues. The CDR3, as DNA: TGCGCCAGCAGCCACATCCAAGCGGGACAGAAAAACTATGGCTACACCTTC. This sequence encodes CASSHIQAGQKNYGYTF.

V usage is TRBV9 and J usage is TRBJ2-3; 7 positions match TRBD2. V shed 2 bases and J 11 bases; nucleotides not matched to a gene: 8. The germline gives CDR1 SGDLS, CDR2 YYNGEE. The CDR3 totals 13 residues. The CDR3 DNA is TGTGCCAGCAGCGTCGAAGGGGTAGCGGGGCAGTATTTT. It specifies CASSVEGVAGQYF.

The V gene is TRBV4-3, the J gene TRBJ2-7, with 7 bases aligning to TRBD2. V dropped 0 bases and J dropped 9; count of bases not matched to a gene: 5. There are 13 residues in the CDR3. Per the germline V gene, CDR1 is LGHNA and CDR2 is YSLEER. DNA for the CDR3: TGCGCCAGCAGCCAAGATTTGGGAGGGTGGCAGTACTTC. It translates to CASSQDLGGWQYF.

The J gene is TRBJ1-6, the V gene TRBV4-2; D gene uncertain. CDR1 and CDR2 (germline): LGHNA, YNFKEQ. Deletions cut 0 bases from V and 8 bases from J, with 14 bases between. There are 16 residues in the CDR3. CDR3 DNA sequence: TGTGCCAGCAGCCAAGAGGCGGAGCTTTGGGATTCACCCCTCCACTTT. Translated: CASSQEAELWDSPLHF.

Only a few counts were recorded for this clonotype. The J gene is TRBJ2-5, the V gene TRBV4-2, with 9 bases identical to TRBD2. Per the germline V gene, CDR1 is LGHNA and CDR2 is YNFKEQ. V was clipped by 0 bases and J by 5 bases; unmatched bases: 7. The CDR3 loop spans 16 amino acids. DNA of the CDR3: TGTGCCAGCAGCCAAGAACTAGGACTAGCGTTCGAGACCCAGTACTTC. Protein product: CASSQELGLAFETQYF.

This chain joins TRBV7-2 and TRBJ1-2, with TRBD1 identical over 9 bases. The CDR3 covers 13 residues. Germline CDR1 is SGHTA and CDR2 is FQGNSA. The ends lost 4 bases at V and 7 bases at J; junction bases unmatched: 4. In nucleotides, the CDR3 is TGTGCCAGCAGCTGGGACAGGGAGGGTGGCTACACCTTC. It codes for CASSWDREGGYTF.